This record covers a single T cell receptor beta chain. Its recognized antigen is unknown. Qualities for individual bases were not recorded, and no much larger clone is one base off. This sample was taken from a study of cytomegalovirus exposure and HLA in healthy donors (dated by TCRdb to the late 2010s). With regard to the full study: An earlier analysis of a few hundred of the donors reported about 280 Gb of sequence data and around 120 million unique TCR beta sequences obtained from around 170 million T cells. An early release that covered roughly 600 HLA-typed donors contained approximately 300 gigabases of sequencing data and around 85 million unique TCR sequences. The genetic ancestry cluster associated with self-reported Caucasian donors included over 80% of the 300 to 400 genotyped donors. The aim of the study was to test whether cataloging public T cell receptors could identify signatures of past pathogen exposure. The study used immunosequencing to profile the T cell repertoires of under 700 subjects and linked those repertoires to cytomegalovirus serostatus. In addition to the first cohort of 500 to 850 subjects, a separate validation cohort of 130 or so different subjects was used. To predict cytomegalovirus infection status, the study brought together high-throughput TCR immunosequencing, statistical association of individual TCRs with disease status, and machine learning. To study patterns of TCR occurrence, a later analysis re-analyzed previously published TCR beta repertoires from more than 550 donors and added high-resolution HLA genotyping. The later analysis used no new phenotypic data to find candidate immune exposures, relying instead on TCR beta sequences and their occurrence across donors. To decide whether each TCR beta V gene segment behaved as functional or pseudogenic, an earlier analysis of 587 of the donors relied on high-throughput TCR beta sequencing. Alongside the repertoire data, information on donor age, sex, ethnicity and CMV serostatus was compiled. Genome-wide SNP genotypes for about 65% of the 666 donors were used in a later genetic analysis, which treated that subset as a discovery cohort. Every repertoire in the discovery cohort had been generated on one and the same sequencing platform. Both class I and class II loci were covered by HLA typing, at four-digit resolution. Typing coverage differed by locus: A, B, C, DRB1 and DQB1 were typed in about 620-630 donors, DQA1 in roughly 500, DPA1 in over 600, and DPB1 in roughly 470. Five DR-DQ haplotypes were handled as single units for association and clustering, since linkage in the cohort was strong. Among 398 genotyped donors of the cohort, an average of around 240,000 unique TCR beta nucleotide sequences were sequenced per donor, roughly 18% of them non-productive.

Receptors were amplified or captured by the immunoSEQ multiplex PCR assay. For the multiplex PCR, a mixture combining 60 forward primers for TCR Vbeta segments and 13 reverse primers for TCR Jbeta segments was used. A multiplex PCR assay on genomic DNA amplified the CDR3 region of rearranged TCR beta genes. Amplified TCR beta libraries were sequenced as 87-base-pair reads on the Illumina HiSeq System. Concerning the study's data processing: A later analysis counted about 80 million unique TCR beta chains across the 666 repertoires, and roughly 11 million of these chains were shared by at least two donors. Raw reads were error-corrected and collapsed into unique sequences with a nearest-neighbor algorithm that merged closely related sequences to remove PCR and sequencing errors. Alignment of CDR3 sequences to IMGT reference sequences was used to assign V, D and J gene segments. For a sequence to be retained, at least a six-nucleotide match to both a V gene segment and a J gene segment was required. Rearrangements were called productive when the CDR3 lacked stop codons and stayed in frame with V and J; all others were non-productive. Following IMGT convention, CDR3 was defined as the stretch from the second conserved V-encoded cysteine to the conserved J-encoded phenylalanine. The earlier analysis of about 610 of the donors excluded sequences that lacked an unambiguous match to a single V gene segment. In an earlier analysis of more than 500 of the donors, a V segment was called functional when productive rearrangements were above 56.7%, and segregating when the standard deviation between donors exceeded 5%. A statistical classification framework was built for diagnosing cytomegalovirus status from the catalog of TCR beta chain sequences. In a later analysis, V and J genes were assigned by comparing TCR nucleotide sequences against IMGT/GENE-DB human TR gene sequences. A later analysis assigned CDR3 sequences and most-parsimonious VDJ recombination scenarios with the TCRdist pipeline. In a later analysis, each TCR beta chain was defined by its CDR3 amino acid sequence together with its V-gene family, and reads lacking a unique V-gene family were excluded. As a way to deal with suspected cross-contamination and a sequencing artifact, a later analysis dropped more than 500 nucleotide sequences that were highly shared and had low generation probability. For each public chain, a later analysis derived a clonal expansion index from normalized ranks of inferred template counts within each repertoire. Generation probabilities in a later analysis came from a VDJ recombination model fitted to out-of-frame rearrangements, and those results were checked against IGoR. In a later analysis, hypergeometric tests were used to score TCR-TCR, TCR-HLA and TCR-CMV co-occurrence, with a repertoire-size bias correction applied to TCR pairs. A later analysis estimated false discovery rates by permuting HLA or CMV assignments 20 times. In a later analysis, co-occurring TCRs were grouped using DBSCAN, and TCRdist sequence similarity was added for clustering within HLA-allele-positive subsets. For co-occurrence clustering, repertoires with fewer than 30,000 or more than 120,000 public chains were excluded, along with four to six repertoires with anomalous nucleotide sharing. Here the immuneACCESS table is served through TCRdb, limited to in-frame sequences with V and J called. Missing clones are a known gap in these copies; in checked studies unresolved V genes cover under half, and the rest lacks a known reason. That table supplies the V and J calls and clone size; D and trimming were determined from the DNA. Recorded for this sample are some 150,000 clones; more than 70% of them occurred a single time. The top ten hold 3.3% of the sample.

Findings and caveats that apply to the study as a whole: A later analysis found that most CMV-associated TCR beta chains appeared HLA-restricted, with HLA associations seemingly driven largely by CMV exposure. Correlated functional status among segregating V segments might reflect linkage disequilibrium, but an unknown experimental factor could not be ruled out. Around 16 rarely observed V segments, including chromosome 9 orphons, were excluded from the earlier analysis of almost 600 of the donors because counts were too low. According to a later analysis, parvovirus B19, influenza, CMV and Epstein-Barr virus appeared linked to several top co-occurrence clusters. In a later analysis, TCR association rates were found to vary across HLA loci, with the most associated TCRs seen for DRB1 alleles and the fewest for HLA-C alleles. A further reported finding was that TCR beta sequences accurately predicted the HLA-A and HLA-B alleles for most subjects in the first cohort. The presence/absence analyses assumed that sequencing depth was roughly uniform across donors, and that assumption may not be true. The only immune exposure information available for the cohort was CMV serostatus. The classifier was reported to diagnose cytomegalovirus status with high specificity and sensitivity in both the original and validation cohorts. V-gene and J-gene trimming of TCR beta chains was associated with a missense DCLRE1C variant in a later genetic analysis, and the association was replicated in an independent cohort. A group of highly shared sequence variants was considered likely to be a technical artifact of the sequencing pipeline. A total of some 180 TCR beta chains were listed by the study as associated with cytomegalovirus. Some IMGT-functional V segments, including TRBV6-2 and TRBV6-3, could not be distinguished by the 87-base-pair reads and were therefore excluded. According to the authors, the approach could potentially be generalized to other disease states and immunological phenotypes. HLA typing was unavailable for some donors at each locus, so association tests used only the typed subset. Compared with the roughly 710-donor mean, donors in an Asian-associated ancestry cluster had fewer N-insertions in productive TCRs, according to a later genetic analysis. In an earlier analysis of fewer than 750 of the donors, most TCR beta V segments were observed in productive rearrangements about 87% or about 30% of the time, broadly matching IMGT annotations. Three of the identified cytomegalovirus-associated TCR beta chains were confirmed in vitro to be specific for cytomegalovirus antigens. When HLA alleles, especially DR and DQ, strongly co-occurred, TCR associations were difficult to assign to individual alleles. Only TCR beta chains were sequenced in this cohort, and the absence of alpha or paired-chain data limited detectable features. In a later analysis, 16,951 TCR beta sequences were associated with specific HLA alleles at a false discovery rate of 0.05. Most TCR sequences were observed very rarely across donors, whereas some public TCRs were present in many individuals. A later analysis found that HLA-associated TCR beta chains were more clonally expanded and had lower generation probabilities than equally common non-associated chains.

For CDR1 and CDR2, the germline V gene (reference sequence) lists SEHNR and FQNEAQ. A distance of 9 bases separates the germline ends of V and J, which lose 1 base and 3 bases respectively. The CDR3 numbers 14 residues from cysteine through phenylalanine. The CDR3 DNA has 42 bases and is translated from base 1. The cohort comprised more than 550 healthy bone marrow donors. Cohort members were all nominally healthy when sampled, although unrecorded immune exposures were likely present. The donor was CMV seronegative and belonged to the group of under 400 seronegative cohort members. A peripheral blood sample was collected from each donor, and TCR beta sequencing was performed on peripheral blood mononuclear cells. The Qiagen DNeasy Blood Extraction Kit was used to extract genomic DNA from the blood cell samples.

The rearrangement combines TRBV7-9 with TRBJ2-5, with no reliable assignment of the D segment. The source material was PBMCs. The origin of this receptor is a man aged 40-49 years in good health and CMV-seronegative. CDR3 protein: CASSLVLGEETQYF. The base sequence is TGTGCCAGCAGCTTAGTTCTAGGCGAAGAGACCCAGTACTTC. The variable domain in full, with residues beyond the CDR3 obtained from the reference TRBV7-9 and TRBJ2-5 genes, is DTGVSQNPRHKITKRGQNVTFRCDPISEHNRLYWYRQTLGQGPEFLTYFQNEAQLEKSRLLSDRFSAERPKGSFSTLEIQRTEQGDSAMYLCASSLVLGEETQYFGPGTRLLVL.